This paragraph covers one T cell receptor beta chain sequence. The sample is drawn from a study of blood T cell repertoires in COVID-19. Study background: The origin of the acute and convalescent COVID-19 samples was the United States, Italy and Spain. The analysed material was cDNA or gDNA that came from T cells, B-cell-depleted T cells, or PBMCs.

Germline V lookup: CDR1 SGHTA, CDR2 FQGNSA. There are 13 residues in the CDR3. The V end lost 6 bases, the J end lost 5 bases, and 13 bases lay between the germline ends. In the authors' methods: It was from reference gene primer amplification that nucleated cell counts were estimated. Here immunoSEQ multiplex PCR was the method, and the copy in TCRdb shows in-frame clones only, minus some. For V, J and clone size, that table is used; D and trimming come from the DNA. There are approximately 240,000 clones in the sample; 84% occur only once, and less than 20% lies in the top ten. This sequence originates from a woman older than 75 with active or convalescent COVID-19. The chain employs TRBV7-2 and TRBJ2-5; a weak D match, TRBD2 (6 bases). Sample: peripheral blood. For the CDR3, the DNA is TGTGCCAGCAGTCTTTGGAGCGGGGAGACCCAGTACTTC. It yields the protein CASSLWSGETQYF. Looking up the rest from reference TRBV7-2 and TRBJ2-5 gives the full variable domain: GAGVSQSPSNKVTEKGKDVELRCDPISGHTALYWYRQSLGQGLEFLIYFQGNSAPDKSGLPSDRFSAERTGGSVSTLTIQRTQQEDSAVYLCASSLWSGETQYFGPGTRLLVL.